The rows below give T cell receptor beta chains drawn from one sample of a study of CD8 T cells in ankylosing spondylitis. TCRdb re-called the 5' RACE reads through MiXCR, storing one row per CDR3 protein. The data contain a few hundred thousand distinct CDR3 sequences, about 10% of them singletons. Material: blood, either unsorted or a sorted T cell fraction (not recorded which). The receptors originated from a male donor with ankylosing spondylitis or in good health (not recorded which). CDR3s include the opening cysteine and the closing phenylalanine or tryptophan. The order of the fields is J gene, clone size, D gene, V gene, CDR3 protein, CDR3 DNA. The D gene is left open where the match is weak. Expanded clones are given a class, and other clones once, few, many or no size at all.

TRBJ2-7 | many | NA | TRBV5-1 | CASSLRSGSSYEQYF | TGCGCCAGCAGCTTGAGGAGCGGTAGCTCCTACGAGCAGTACTTC
TRBJ2-2 | NA | NA | TRBV11-1 | CASSQSRNRRTGELFF | TGTGCCAGCAGCCAGTCCCGAAATAGACGGACCGGGGAGCTGTTTTTT
TRBJ1-1 | NA | NA | TRBV5-5 | CASSLLEGRTEAFF | TGTGCCAGCAGCTTGTTGGAGGGGCGTACTGAAGCTTTCTTT
TRBJ2-7 | many | TRBD2 | TRBV12-3/TRBV12-4 | CASTLGLAGEQYF | TGTGCCAGCACCCTCGGACTAGCGGGGGAGCAGTACTTC
TRBJ1-1 | many | NA | TRBV3-1 | CASSRSIRDLYSFF | TGTGCCAGCAGCCGTAGCATCCGGGACCTCTACTCTTTCTTT
TRBJ2-1 | few | NA | TRBV7-6 | CASSIVGLGGREQFF | TGTGCCAGCAGCATAGTGGGCCTTGGTGGCCGTGAGCAGTTCTTC
TRBJ2-1 | many | NA | TRBV27 | CASSLYMTSSYNEQFF | TGTGCCAGCAGTTTATATATGACGAGCTCCTACAATGAGCAGTTCTTC
TRBJ2-7 | many | TRBD1 | TRBV10-3 | CAISESGTGDYEQYF | TGTGCCATCAGTGAATCCGGGACAGGGGACTACGAGCAGTACTTC
TRBJ2-5 | many | NA | TRBV4-1 | CASSQGTGRETQYF | TGCGCCAGCAGCCAAGGAACAGGGAGGGAGACCCAGTACTTC
TRBJ2-6 | many | NA | TRBV15 | CATSRGTESSSGANVLTF | TGTGCCACCAGCAGAGGGACAGAGAGTAGCTCTGGGGCCAACGTCCTGACTTTC
TRBJ2-1 | many | NA | TRBV5-1 | CASSLEGGWNNEQFF | TGCGCCAGCAGCTTGGAGGGAGGCTGGAACAATGAGCAGTTCTTC
TRBJ2-1 | NA | TRBD2 | TRBV7-9 | CASSSSGSRNEQFF | TGTGCCAGCAGCTCTAGCGGGAGTAGGAATGAGCAGTTCTTC
TRBJ2-2 | many | NA | TRBV12-3/TRBV12-4 | CASSLVENTGELFF | TGTGCCAGCAGTTTGGTGGAAAACACCGGGGAGCTGTTTTTT
TRBJ2-1 | NA | TRBD2 | TRBV29-1 | CSVSQRLAGHEQFF | TGCAGCGTGTCACAGCGACTAGCTGGTCATGAGCAGTTCTTC
TRBJ2-7 | few | NA | TRBV7-9 | CASRLDSYEQYF | TGTGCCAGCAGACTTGATTCCTACGAGCAGTACTTC
TRBJ2-2 | many | TRBD2 | TRBV11-2 | CASSSTGTSGQNTGELFF | TGTGCCAGCAGCTCTACTGGGACTAGCGGTCAAAACACCGGGGAGCTGTTTTTT
TRBJ2-2 | NA | NA | TRBV12-3/TRBV12-4 | CASSFQGRQLTRASITGELFF | TGTGCCAGCAGTTTTCAGGGACGGCAATTAACTAGGGCGTCTATAACCGGGGAGCTGTTTTTT
TRBJ2-7 | NA | NA | TRBV7-6 | CASSRGPKPHPRSYEQYF | TGTGCCAGCAGCCGTGGTCCCAAACCCCACCCTAGGAGTTACGAGCAGTACTTC
TRBJ2-5 | NA | TRBD1 | TRBV9 | CASSPSQGAGETQYF | TGTGCCAGCAGCCCTTCACAGGGGGCCGGGGAGACCCAGTACTTC
TRBJ2-7 | many | NA | TRBV7-2 | CASSPQHYEQYF | TGTGCCAGCAGCCCCCAGCACTACGAGCAGTACTTC
TRBJ1-2 | many | NA | TRBV5-1 | CASSSGMGYTF | TGCGCCAGCAGCTCAGGGATGGGCTACACCTTC
TRBJ2-2 | NA | TRBD2 | TRBV3-1 | CASSPSGGLTGELFF | TGTGCCAGCAGCCCTAGCGGGGGATTAACCGGGGAGCTGTTTTTT
TRBJ2-1 | NA | NA | TRBV7-8 | CASSLGFRGREVEQFF | TGTGCCAGCAGCTTAGGGTTTCGGGGGCGCGAGGTTGAGCAGTTCTTC
TRBJ1-2 | NA | NA | TRBV18 | CASGQYNYGYTF | TGTGCCAGCGGACAGTATAACTATGGCTACACCTTC
TRBJ2-1 | many | NA | TRBV21-1 | CASHSRSKENRQGGEFF | TGTGCCAGCCATTCACGCAGCAAAGAGAATAGACAGGGGGGTGAGTTCTTC
TRBJ2-2 | many | NA | TRBV10-1 | CASSGGTTTGELFF | TGCGCCAGCAGTGGGGGGACCACCACCGGGGAGCTGTTTTTT
TRBJ2-4 | many | TRBD2 | TRBV9 | CASSPGGSPIDIQYF | TGTGCCAGCAGCCCGGGAGGGTCGCCCATAGACATTCAGTACTTC
TRBJ2-1 | many | NA | TRBV29-1 | CSVVQGGIGQGPGRGYNEQFF | TGCAGCGTCGTCCAAGGGGGTATCGGTCAGGGGCCGGGACGGGGATACAATGAGCAGTTCTTC
TRBJ2-1 | few | TRBD2 | TRBV12-3/TRBV12-4 | CASSKTSGPYNEQFF | TGTGCCAGCAGCAAGACTAGCGGGCCTTACAATGAGCAGTTCTTC
TRBJ2-3 | NA | TRBD1 | TRBV7-2 | CASSHLRGQGTYF | TGTGCCAGCAGCCACCTTCGGGGACAGGGGACGTATTTT
TRBJ1-5 | NA | NA | TRBV21-1 | CASDRGHQPQHF | TGTGCCTCAGACAGGGGGCACCAGCCCCAGCATTTT
TRBJ1-1 | NA | NA | TRBV7-3 | CASSSRSPGKWAFF | TGTGCCAGCAGCTCGCGATCACCAGGGAAATGGGCTTTCTTT
TRBJ2-5 | many | TRBD1 | TRBV10-2 | CASRDRGIETQYF | TGCGCCAGCAGGGACAGGGGAATAGAGACCCAGTACTTC
TRBJ2-7 | NA | NA | TRBV7-9 | CASSPRAGANEQYF | TGTGCCAGCAGCCCCCGGGCTGGGGCCAACGAGCAGTACTTC
TRBJ2-5 | many | NA | TRBV2 | CASSDNRETQYF | TGTGCCAGCAGTGACAATCGCGAGACCCAGTACTTC
TRBJ2-4 | many | TRBD1 | TRBV29-1 | CSVMPGQDHIQYF | TGCAGCGTCATGCCGGGACAGGACCACATTCAGTACTTC
TRBJ2-5 | NA | TRBD2 | TRBV12-3/TRBV12-4 | CASSFAGGMETQYF | TGTGCCAGCAGTTTCGCCGGGGGGATGGAGACCCAGTACTTC
TRBJ2-1 | NA | TRBD2 | TRBV10-1 | CASSEGLAGIGEQFF | TGCGCCAGCAGTGAGGGGTTAGCGGGGATTGGCGAGCAGTTCTTC
TRBJ1-5 | NA | NA | TRBV5-1 | CASSLGTISNQPQHF | TGCGCCAGCAGCTTGGGGACAATTAGCAATCAGCCCCAGCATTTT
TRBJ2-7 | NA | NA | TRBV12-3/TRBV12-4 | CASSSYRDEQYF | TGTGCCAGCAGTTCCTACAGGGACGAGCAGTACTTC
TRBJ1-1 | many | NA | TRBV20-1 | CSATVGWNTEAFF | TGCAGTGCTACCGTGGGGTGGAACACTGAAGCTTTCTTT
TRBJ1-5 | many | TRBD1 | TRBV6-5 | CASSYDREAEPQHF | TGTGCCAGCAGTTACGACAGGGAAGCGGAGCCCCAGCATTTT
TRBJ2-3 | few | TRBD2 | TRBV6-4 | CASSDSPSGGAQYF | TGTGCCAGCAGTGACTCGCCTAGCGGGGGGGCTCAGTATTTT
TRBJ2-2 | NA | NA | TRBV12-3/TRBV12-4 | CASSRTVTNTGELFF | TGTGCCAGCAGTCGGACAGTCACGAACACCGGGGAGCTGTTTTTT
TRBJ1-1 | NA | NA | TRBV7-7 | CASSLELGHKNTEAFF | TGTGCCAGCAGCTTAGAACTAGGACACAAGAACACTGAAGCTTTCTTT
TRBJ2-2 | many | TRBD2 | TRBV11-2 | CASSLVGLVRAATGELFF | TGTGCCAGCAGCTTAGTGGGACTAGTACGGGCCGCGACCGGGGAGCTGTTTTTT
TRBJ1-6 | few | NA | TRBV3-1 | CATSQGGGAGSPLHF | TGTGCCACCAGCCAAGGTGGAGGCGCGGGGTCACCCCTCCACTTT
TRBJ2-1 | many | NA | TRBV29-1 | CSVAWDYNEQFF | TGCAGCGTTGCTTGGGATTACAATGAGCAGTTCTTC
TRBJ2-5 | NA | NA | TRBV5-1 | CASSPPVGLETQYF | TGCGCCAGCAGCCCCCCGGTGGGTTTGGAGACCCAGTACTTC
TRBJ2-7 | few | TRBD2 | TRBV5-1 | CASSLGGLAQAYEQYF | TGCGCCAGCAGCTTGGGAGGACTAGCCCAGGCCTACGAGCAGTACTTC